Sequencing of this T cell receptor beta chain was carried out in a study of control samples from healthy donors and cancer patients. The CDR3 totals 15 residues. V was pared by 3 bases and J by 0 bases, with 3 bases of the junction left unmatched. Looked up from germline, CDR1 is LNHDA and CDR2 is SQIVND (reference sequence). Produced via immunoSEQ multiplex PCR; TCRdb's table is partial and in-frame only. The table has 150,000 or so clones, 90% to 95% seen once. This TCR came from a man aged 35-49 years in good health. V gene TRBV19 combines with J gene TRBJ2-5, with 8 nucleotides matching TRBD1. The sequencing sample was made of blood. The CDR3 region is CASSMGQADQETQYF. The CDR3 region has the DNA TGTGCCAGTAGTATGGGACAGGCTGACCAAGAGACCCAGTACTTC.